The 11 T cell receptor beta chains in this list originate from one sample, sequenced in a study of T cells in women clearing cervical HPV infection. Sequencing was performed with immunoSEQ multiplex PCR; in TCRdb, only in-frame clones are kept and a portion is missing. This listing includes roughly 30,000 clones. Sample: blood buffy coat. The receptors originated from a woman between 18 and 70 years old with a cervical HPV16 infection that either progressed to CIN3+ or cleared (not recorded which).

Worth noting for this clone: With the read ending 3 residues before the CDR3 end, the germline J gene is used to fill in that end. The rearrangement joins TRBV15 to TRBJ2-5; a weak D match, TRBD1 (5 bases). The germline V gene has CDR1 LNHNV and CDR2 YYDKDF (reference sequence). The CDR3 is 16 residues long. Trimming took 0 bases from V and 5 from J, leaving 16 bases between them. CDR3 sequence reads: CATSREKSQVIETQYF. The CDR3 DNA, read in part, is TGTGCCACCAGCAGAGAAAAGTCACAGGTGATCGAGACC.

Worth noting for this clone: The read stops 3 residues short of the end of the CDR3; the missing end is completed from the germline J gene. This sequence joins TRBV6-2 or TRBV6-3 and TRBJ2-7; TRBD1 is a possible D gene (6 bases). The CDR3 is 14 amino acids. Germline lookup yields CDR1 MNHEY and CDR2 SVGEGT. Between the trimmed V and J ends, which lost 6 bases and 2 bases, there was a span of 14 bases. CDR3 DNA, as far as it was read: TGTGCCAGCAGCACCCCGGGACAAACCTACGAG. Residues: CASSTPGQTYE. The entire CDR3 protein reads CASSTPGQTYEQYF.

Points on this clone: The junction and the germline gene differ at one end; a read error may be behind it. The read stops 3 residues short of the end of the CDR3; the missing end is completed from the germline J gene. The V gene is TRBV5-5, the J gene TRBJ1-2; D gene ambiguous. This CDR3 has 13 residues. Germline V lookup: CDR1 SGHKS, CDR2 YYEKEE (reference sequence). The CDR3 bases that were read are TGTGCCAGCAGCTTGGTTGCTAACTATAGC. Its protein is CASSLVANYS. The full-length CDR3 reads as CASSLVANYSYTF.

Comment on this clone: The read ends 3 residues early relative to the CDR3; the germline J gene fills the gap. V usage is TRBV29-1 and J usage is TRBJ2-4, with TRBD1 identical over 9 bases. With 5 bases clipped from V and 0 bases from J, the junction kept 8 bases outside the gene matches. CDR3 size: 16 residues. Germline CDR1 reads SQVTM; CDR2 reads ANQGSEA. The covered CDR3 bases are TGCAGCGTTATAGGACAGGGGTCGTTAGCCAAAAACATT. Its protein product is CSVIGQGSLAKNI. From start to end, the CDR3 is CSVIGQGSLAKNIQYF.

The CDR3 bases that were read are TGTGCCTGGATCCTAGCGGGTAACACCGGGGAG. Amino acid sequence: CAWILAGNTGE. The whole CDR3 reads CAWILAGNTGELFF. The chain recombines TRBV30 with TRBJ2-2; 8 bases line up with TRBD2. From the germline J gene comes the end of the CDR3, since the read stops 3 residues before it. CDR1 and CDR2 (germline): GTSNPN, SVGIG (reference sequence). V shed 4 bases, J shed 2 bases, and the junction held 3 bases outside the gene matches. This CDR3 has 14 amino acids.

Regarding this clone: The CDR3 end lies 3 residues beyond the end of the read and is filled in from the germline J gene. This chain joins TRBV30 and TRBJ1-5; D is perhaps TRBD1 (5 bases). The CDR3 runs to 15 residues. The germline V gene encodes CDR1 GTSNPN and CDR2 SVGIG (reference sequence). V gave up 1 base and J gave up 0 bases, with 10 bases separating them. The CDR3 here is CAWSGGGTSNQPQHF. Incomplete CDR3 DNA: TGTGCCTGGAGTGGGGGGGGGACTAGCAATCAGCCC.

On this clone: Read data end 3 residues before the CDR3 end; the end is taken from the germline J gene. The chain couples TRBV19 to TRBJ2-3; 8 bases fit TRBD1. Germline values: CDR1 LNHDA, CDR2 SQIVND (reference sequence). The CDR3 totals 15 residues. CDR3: CASSPGQGVFQPQYF. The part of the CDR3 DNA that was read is TGTGCCAGTAGTCCAGGACAGGGAGTTTTTCAGCCG. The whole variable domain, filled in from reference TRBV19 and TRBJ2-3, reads DGGITQSPKYLFRKEGQNVTLSCEQNLNHDAMYWYRQDPGQGLRLIYYSQIVNDFQKGDIAEGYSVSREKKESFPLTVTSAQKNPTAFYLCASSPGQGVFQPQYFGPGTRLTVL.

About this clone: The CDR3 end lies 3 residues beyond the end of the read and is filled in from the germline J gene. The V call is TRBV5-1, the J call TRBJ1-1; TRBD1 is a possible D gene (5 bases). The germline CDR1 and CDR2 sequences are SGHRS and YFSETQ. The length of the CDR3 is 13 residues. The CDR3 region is CASSLVREETAFF. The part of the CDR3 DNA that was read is TGCGCCAGCAGCCTGGTCAGGGAAGAGACA.

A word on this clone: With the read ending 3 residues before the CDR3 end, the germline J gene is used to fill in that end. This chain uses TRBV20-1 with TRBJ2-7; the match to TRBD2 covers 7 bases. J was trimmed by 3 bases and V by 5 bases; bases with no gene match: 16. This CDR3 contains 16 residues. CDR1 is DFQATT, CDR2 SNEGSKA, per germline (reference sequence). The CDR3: CSALEREGRGDYEQYF. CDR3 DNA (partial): TGCAGTGCTCTAGAGAGGGAGGGGCGGGGTGACTACGAG.

Partial CDR3 DNA: TGTGCCAGAATAAACTATGGT. It translates to CARINYG. The full CDR3 protein reads CARINYGQYF. The chain links TRBV19 to TRBJ2-4; no reliable D call. Read coverage stops 3 residues before the CDR3 terminus; the germline J gene supplies the remainder. The length of the CDR3 is 10 residues. Germline V gene data show CDR1 as LNHDA and CDR2 as SQIVND (reference sequence).

The CDR3 is CAWSAGHSYEQYF. The sequenced part of the CDR3 DNA is TGTGCCTGGAGTGCGGGACACTCCTACGAG. J is TRBJ2-7 and V is TRBV30, with D perhaps matching TRBD1 (6 bases). Sequencing ends 3 residues short of the CDR3 end; the germline J gene provides the rest. V lost 1 base, J lost 0 bases, and 7 bases lay in between. Germline V gene sequence: CDR1 GTSNPN, CDR2 SVGIG (reference sequence). The CDR3 totals 13 residues.